This T cell receptor (beta chain) was documented in a study of cytomegalovirus exposure and HLA in healthy donors. Whole-study context: Counted in an early data release were about 85 million unique TCRs from HLA-typed donors. Study-wide results and caveats: The analysis excluded some indistinguishable V segments, including TRBV6-2 and TRBV6-3.

With 0 bases removed from V and 4 bases from J, the gap between germline ends came to 9 bases. CDR3 length equals 14 residues. Germline V lookup: CDR1 LGHNA, CDR2 YNFKEQ. PCR used 60 Vbeta primers and 13 Jbeta primers. This table comes from immunoSEQ multiplex PCR, and its TCRdb copy is limited to in-frame clones, with some not included. The sample carries more than 80,000 clones, around 79% recorded once. Concerning this clone itself: Its antigen is undetermined.

V and J are TRBV4-2 and TRBJ1-2, with D perhaps matching TRBD1 (5 bases). Sample: PBMCs. The sequence derives from a man in his fifties or sixties in good health and CMV-seronegative. The CDR3 reads CASSQEAGPYGYTF. The CDR3 nucleotides are TGTGCCAGCAGCCAAGAGGCGGGACCCTATGGCTACACCTTC.